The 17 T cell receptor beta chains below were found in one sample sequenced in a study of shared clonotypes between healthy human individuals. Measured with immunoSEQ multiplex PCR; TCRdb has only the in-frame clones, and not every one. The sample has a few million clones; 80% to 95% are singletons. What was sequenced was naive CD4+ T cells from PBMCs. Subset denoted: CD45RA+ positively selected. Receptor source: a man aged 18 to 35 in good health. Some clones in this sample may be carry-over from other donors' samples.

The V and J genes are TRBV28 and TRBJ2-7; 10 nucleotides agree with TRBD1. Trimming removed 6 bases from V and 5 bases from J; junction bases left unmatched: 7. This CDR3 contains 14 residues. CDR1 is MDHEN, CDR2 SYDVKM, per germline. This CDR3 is CASSIDRGLNEQYF. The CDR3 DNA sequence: TGTGCCAGCAGCATAGACAGGGGGCTGAACGAGCAGTACTTC.

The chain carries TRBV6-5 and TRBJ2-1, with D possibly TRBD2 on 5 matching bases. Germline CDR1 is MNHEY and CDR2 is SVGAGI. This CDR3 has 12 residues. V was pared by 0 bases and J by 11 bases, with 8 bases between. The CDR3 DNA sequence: TGTGCCAGCAGTTACTCCGGACTCCAGCAGTTCTTC. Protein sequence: CASSYSGLQQFF.

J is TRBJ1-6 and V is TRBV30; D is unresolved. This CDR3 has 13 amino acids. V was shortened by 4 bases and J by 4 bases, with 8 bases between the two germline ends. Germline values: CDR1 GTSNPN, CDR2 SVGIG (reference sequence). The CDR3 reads CAWKGRYNSPLHF. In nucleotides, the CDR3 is TGTGCCTGGAAGGGCAGATATAATTCACCCCTCCACTTT. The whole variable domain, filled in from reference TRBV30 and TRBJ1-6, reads SQTIHQWPATLVQPVGSPLSLECTVEGTSNPNLYWYRQAAGRGLQLLFYSVGIGQISSEVPQNLSASRPQDRQFILSSKKLLLSDSGFYLCAWKGRYNSPLHFGNGTRLTVT.

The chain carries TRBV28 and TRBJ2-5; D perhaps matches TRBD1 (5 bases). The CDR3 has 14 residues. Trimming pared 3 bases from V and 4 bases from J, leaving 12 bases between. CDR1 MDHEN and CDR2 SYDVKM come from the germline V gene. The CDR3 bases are TGTGCCAGCAGTTTTTTTAGGGGAAGAGAGACCCAGTACTTC. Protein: CASSFFRGRETQYF.

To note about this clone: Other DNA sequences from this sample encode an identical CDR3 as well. The chain's CDR3 is CASSYPGGYEQYF. CDR3 in DNA: TGTGCCAGCAGTTACCCGGGGGGATACGAGCAGTACTTC. The chain carries TRBV6-5 and TRBJ2-7; 7 nucleotides align to TRBD2. This CDR3 comprises 13 residues. Trimming at V came to 2 bases and at J to 4 bases, leaving 2 bases not matched to a gene. From germline, CDR1 is MNHEY and CDR2 SVGAGI.

CDR3 loop: CASSLRRGNTGELFF. The CDR3, as DNA: TGTGCCAGCAGTTTGCGGCGGGGAAACACCGGGGAGCTGTTTTTT. The chain combines TRBV27 with TRBJ2-2; a weak D match, TRBD2 (6 bases). Germline lookup yields CDR1 MNHEY and CDR2 SMNVEV (reference sequence). The CDR3 runs to 15 residues. The V end was cut by 3 bases, the J end by 2 bases, with 10 bases between.

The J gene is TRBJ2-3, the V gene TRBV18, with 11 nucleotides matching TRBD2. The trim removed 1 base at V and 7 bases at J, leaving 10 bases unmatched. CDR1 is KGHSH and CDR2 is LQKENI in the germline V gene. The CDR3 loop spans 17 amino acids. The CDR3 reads CASSPLGWLAGGYTQYF. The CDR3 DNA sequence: TGTGCCAGCTCACCACTTGGTTGGCTAGCGGGAGGATATACGCAGTATTTT.

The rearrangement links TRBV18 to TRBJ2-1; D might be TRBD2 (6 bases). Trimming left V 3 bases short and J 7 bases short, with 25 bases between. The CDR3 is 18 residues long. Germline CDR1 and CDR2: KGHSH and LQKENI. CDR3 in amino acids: CASSPTQIADSLGNEQFF. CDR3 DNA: TGTGCCAGCTCACCCACCCAAATAGCGGACTCTCTGGGGAATGAGCAGTTCTTC.

The chain's CDR3 is CASSSSGTSGILEQFF. The CDR3 DNA reads TGTGCCAGCAGCTCCTCCGGGACTAGCGGGATACTTGAGCAGTTCTTC. This chain joins TRBV7-6 and TRBJ2-1, with 13 bases identical to TRBD2. CDR1 SGHVS and CDR2 FNYEAQ come from the germline V gene. The CDR3 sequence is 16 residues long. With V trimmed by 4 bases and J by 9 bases, 9 bases remained unmatched.

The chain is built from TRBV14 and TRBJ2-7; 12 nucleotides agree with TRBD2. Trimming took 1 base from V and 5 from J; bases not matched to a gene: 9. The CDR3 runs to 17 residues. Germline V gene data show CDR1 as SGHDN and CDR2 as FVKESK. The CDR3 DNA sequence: TGTGCCAGCAGCCAAGGTTTGGGGACTAGCGGGCGCGACGAGCAGTACTTC. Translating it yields CASSQGLGTSGRDEQYF.

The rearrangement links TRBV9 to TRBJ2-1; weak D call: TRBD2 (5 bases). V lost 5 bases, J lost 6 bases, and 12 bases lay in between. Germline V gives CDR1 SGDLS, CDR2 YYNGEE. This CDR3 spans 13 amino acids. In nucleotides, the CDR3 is TGTGCCAGCAGGAGGGCCCTCGGCAATGAGCAGTTCTTC. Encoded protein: CASRRALGNEQFF.

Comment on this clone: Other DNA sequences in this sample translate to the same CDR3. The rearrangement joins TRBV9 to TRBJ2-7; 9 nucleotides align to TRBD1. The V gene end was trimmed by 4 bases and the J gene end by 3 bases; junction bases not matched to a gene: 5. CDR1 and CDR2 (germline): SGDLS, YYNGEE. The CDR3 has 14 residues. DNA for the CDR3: TGTGCCAGCAGCACCGGACAGGGGAACTACGAGCAGTACTTC. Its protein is CASSTGQGNYEQYF.

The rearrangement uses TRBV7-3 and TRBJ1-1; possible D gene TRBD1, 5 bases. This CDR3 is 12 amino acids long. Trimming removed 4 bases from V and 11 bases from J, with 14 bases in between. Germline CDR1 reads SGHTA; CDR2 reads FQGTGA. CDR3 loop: CASSSTDRRAFF. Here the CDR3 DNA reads TGTGCCAGCAGCTCGACAGATCGTAGGGCTTTCTTT.

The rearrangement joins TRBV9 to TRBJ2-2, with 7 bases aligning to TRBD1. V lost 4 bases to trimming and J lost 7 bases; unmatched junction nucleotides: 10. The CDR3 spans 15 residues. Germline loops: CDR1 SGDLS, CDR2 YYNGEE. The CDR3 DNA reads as TGTGCCAGCAGCCCCAGACAGGGAGACTACGGGGAGCTGTTTTTT. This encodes CASSPRQGDYGELFF.

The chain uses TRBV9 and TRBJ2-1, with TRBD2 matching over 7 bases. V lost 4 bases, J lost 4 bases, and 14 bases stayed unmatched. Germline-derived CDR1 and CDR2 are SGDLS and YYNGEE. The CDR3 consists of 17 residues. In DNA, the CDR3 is TGTGCCAGCAGCCCTTGGACTAGTCCCCGGACATACAATGAGCAGTTCTTC. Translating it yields CASSPWTSPRTYNEQFF.

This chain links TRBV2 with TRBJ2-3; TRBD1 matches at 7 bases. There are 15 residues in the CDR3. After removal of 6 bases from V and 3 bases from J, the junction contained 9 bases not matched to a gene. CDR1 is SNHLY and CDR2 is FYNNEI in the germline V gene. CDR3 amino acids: CASRPRTGPTDTQYF. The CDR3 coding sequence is TGTGCCAGCAGACCTCGGACAGGCCCAACAGATACGCAGTATTTT.

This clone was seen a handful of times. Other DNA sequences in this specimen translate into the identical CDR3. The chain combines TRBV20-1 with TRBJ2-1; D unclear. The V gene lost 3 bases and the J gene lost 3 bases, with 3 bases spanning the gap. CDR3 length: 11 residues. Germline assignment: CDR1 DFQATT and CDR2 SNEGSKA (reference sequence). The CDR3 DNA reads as TGCAGTGCTAGGGACTACAATGAGCAGTTCTTC. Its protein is CSARDYNEQFF.